The sequence of this T cell receptor beta chain was determined in a study of vaccination effects on CD4 cells after COVID-19. Overall study: Post-vaccine sampling occurred a median 72 days after the second dose. General study findings and limits: Clones arising from infection and from vaccination showed marked clonal contraction late after vaccination.

This clone was detected only a few times. What it recognizes is unknown. CDR1 is ENHRY, CDR2 SYGVKD, per germline. Trimming shortened V by 3 bases and J by 0 bases, and 9 bases separated the two germline ends. This CDR3 is 16 amino acids long. The repertoire was sequenced with immunoSEQ multiplex PCR; TCRdb's copy has only in-frame clones and lacks some. The sample gives tens of thousands of clones, about 80% of which show up once; around 0.94% is in the top ten. Before sequencing, viral peptide pools were used by the ViraFEST assay to expand antigen-specific CD4+ T cells. Upon completion of under eleven days in culture, CD4+ T cells were isolated. It was two doses of either the BNT162b2 or mRNA-1273 vaccine that participants received. Every well got around 1.9 million PBMC, which were grown with around 11 IU/ml IL-2 and roughly 10 ug/ml peptides.

The receptor's source is a human donor who received a COVID-19 vaccine. Sample: CD4+ T cells from PBMCs cultured with HCoV-OC43 spike peptides, taken after COVID-19 vaccination. The subset is: HCoV-OC43 spike overlapping peptide pool stimulation. The J gene is TRBJ1-6, the V gene TRBV10-3, with D hard to call. The CDR3: CAISEVGSSYNSPLHF. CDR3 DNA sequence: TGTGCCATCAGTGAAGTTGGGAGCTCCTATAATTCACCCCTCCACTTT.